The clone carrying this TCR beta chain was picked up one time. The target antigen is unknown. The data stem from a study of OX40 agonist ivuxolimab in advanced cancers. Notes on the study in general: Expansion of clones was among the lowest in partial responders at 0.1-3.0 mg/kg. Researchers report that CD8+ T cells had, on average, more expanded clones than CD4+.

V was trimmed by 7 bases and J by 7 bases, leaving 17 bases between them. Germline V lookup: CDR1 LNHDA, CDR2 SQIVND (reference sequence). This CDR3 is 14 amino acids long. Clones were sequenced by immunoSEQ multiplex PCR, and TCRdb holds only the in-frame ones, with some missing. This sample has about 79,000 clones, with 80% to 95% found just once. Blood was sampled at baseline, cycle 4 day 1, and cycle 7 day 1. Sample: CD4+ or CD8+ T cells sorted from blood, taken in a trial of the OX40 agonist ivuxolimab. The genes are TRBV19 and TRBJ2-1, with unresolved D. The clonotype comes from an adult with an advanced solid tumor such as melanoma, head and neck, liver or kidney cancer. CDR3 nucleotides: TGTGCCAGTAAACTCGTGGGCATTCAAAATGAGCAGTTCTTC. Translating it yields CASKLVGIQNEQFF.